This is a list of T cell receptor beta chains from one sample in a study of cytomegalovirus exposure and HLA in healthy donors. The repertoire was sequenced with immunoSEQ multiplex PCR; TCRdb's copy has only in-frame clones and lacks some. Of some 100,000 clones in the sample, approximately 56% were seen once. The sample was PBMCs. The receptors originated from a woman aged 25 to 39 in good health and CMV-seropositive. The CDR3 runs from the conserved cysteine through the conserved F or W. Each record gives: J gene, CDR3 length, D gene, clone size, V gene, CDR3 DNA, CDR3 protein. The D gene is left open where the match is weak. Part of the rows lack a size; the others show once, few, many or a class for expanded clones.

j_gene: TRBJ1-6; len: 17; d_gene: .; abundance: once; v_gene: TRBV28; CDR3nt: TGTGCCAGCAGTTTATCTTTGACAGAAACCTATAATTCACCCCTCCACTTT; CDR3aa: CASSLSLTETYNSPLHF
j_gene: TRBJ1-1; len: 14; d_gene: TRBD1; abundance: .; v_gene: TRBV5-4; CDR3nt: TGTGCCAGCAGCGTGACAGGGCGGAACACTGAAGCTTTCTTT; CDR3aa: CASSVTGRNTEAFF
j_gene: TRBJ2-2; len: 15; d_gene: TRBD2; abundance: .; v_gene: TRBV5-4; CDR3nt: TGTGCCAGCAGCCCGCGGGGGGAAGGGGGCGGGGAGCTGTTTTTT; CDR3aa: CASSPRGEGGGELFF
j_gene: TRBJ1-6; len: 15; d_gene: TRBD1; abundance: .; v_gene: TRBV5-1; CDR3nt: TGCGCCAGCAGCTTGCAGGGGGTGGCCAATTCACCCCTCCACTTT; CDR3aa: CASSLQGVANSPLHF
j_gene: TRBJ1-6; len: 14; d_gene: TRBD1; abundance: .; v_gene: TRBV5-1; CDR3nt: TGCGCCAGCAGCTTGGAGGGGGCAAATTCACCCCTCCACTTT; CDR3aa: CASSLEGANSPLHF
j_gene: TRBJ1-4; len: 15; d_gene: TRBD1; abundance: .; v_gene: TRBV9; CDR3nt: TGTGCCAGCAGCGAATCGACAGGGGCTAATGAAAAACTGTTTTTT; CDR3aa: CASSESTGANEKLFF
j_gene: TRBJ2-3; len: 13; d_gene: TRBD2; abundance: .; v_gene: TRBV7-3; CDR3nt: TGTGCCAGCAGCAACGGGGGGGCAGATACGCAGTATTTT; CDR3aa: CASSNGGADTQYF
j_gene: TRBJ2-3; len: 16; d_gene: TRBD1; abundance: .; v_gene: TRBV5-4; CDR3nt: TGTGCCAGCAGCCGACAGGGGGCAGGAAGGACAGATACGCAGTATTTT; CDR3aa: CASSRQGAGRTDTQYF
j_gene: TRBJ2-2; len: 15; d_gene: .; abundance: .; v_gene: TRBV6-1; CDR3nt: TGTGCCAGCAGGCTGACAGAAACGAACACCGGGGAGCTGTTTTTT; CDR3aa: CASRLTETNTGELFF
j_gene: TRBJ1-2; len: 16; d_gene: .; abundance: .; v_gene: TRBV18; CDR3nt: TGTGCCAGCTCACCAGCCCTTGGGGAAGGGACAAGAGGCTACACCTTC; CDR3aa: CASSPALGEGTRGYTF
j_gene: TRBJ1-2; len: 12; d_gene: TRBD1; abundance: once; v_gene: TRBV11-2; CDR3nt: TGTGCCAGCAGCAGACAGGGCTATGGCTACACCTTC; CDR3aa: CASSRQGYGYTF
j_gene: TRBJ1-2; len: 15; d_gene: TRBD1; abundance: .; v_gene: TRBV19; CDR3nt: TGTGCCAGTAGCGCACCCGGGACAGGGGAGGTGAGCTACCCCTTC; CDR3aa: CASSAPGTGEVSYPF
j_gene: TRBJ2-1; len: 17; d_gene: TRBD2; abundance: few; v_gene: TRBV6-4; CDR3nt: TGTGCCAGCAGTGACTCTTCTAGGCGGGGGGATCGTAGTGAGCAGTTCTTC; CDR3aa: CASSDSSRRGDRSEQFF
j_gene: TRBJ1-1; len: 13; d_gene: .; abundance: few; v_gene: TRBV2; CDR3nt: TGTGCCAGCGGTTCTGAGGGGGTCACTGAAGCTTTCTTT; CDR3aa: CASGSEGVTEAFF
j_gene: TRBJ1-3; len: 12; d_gene: .; abundance: once; v_gene: TRBV2; CDR3nt: TGTGCCAGCAGTGTATCTGGAAACACCATATATTTT; CDR3aa: CASSVSGNTIYF
j_gene: TRBJ1-1; len: 15; d_gene: .; abundance: .; v_gene: TRBV28; CDR3nt: TGTGCCAGCAGTTTGGCCCCCGCGGCCAACACTGAAGCTTTCTTT; CDR3aa: CASSLAPAANTEAFF
j_gene: TRBJ1-5; len: 14; d_gene: TRBD1; abundance: few; v_gene: TRBV6-6; CDR3nt: TGTGCCAGCAGTGGCCGACAGGGAAATCAGCCCCAGCATTTT; CDR3aa: CASSGRQGNQPQHF